This T cell receptor (beta chain) was recovered during a study of blood T cell repertoires in COVID-19. This CDR3 comprises 16 residues. V lost 5 bases and J lost 2, with 17 bases in between. CDR1 is MNHEY, CDR2 SMNVEV, per germline (reference sequence). Profiling relied on immunoSEQ multiplex PCR, and the TCRdb table lists in-frame clones only, not all of them. The sample has 170,000 or so clones; approximately 83% are singletons. The sequence was obtained from a woman in her sixties or seventies with acute or convalescent COVID-19. Sequenced sample: peripheral blood. The J gene is TRBJ2-3, the V gene TRBV27, with D possibly TRBD1 on 5 matching bases. The DNA of the CDR3 is TGTGCCAGCAGTCCTTACGCGACAGTCAACACAGATACGCAGTATTTT. It codes for CASSPYATVNTDTQYF.